This T cell receptor beta chain stems from a study of CD8 T cells in Susac syndrome. The multiple sclerosis controls were treatment-naive patients, and their relapsing-remitting disease was stable or active. Negative magnetic isolation gave CD8+ and CD4+ cells; FACS enriched CD8+ TEMRA. J lost 4 bases, V lost 1 base, and 5 bases had no gene match. Germline CDR1 SGHDN, CDR2 FVKESK. This CDR3 is built from 16 residues. RNA totalling about 0.45 to 1 ug underwent reverse transcription with random hexamers. With immunoSEQ multiplex PCR, TCR beta CDR3 was amplified across 54 Vbeta and 13 Jbeta. TCRdb re-called the immunoSEQ multiplex PCR reads with MiXCR, one entry per CDR3 protein. Among 150,000 to 190,000 distinct CDR3 sequences listed, around 96% were seen once.

The sample taken for sequencing was CD8+ T cells from PBMCs. This chain uses TRBV14 with TRBJ2-1, with 9 bases that match TRBD2. The clonotype originates from a human donor with multiple sclerosis. CDR3 protein: CASSQVTSGWYNEQFF. The DNA for the CDR3 is TGTGCCAGCAGCCAAGTTACTAGCGGGTGGTACAATGAGCAGTTCTTC.